The clone carrying this T cell receptor (beta chain) came up a few times. No antigen is known for it. These data are taken from a study of beta chain features in type 1 diabetes. Findings and limits, study-wide: The study found moderately but significantly shorter TCRB CDR3s in all four CD4+ subsets of Type 1 diabetes patients.

One heparinised draw of blood, averaging around 120 mL, came from each donor. In germline, CDR1 is LGHNA, CDR2 YNFKEQ. V was cut by 6 bases and J by 1 base, with 11 bases left in between. The CDR3 is 14 amino acids. The authors reverse transcribed all of the isolated RNA, so sequencing captured expressed TCRB transcripts. TCRdb keeps only in-frame clones here, not all; method: immunoSEQ multiplex PCR. Among 600,000 to 750,000 clones listed, about an eighth were seen once. The source material was naive CD4+ T cells from blood. The rearrangement links TRBV4-2 to TRBJ2-3; D call uncertain. The source of this sequence is a young man with type 1 diabetes. The CDR3 loop is CASREIVGTDTQYF. In nucleotides, the CDR3 is TGTGCCAGCAGAGAAATAGTCGGCACAGATACGCAGTATTTT.